One T cell receptor (beta chain) is described in this entry. Its antigen is not yet known. Base qualities are missing; no much larger clone stands one base away. This sample is drawn from a study of shared clonotypes between healthy human individuals (dated by TCRdb to the early 2020s). About the investigation overall: Two women and a few men aged 18 to 49 years were included in the cohort. The study deeply sequenced blood TCR repertoires of roughly five healthy adults to estimate repertoire size and the extent of clonotype sharing between individuals. Libraries were prepared and TCR repertoires were sequenced by different laboratories using diverse techniques, in order to increase sequencing depth and limit assay-specific biases. For each donor, CD4 naive and CD4 memory were each run on three plates, CD8 naive on two plates, and CD8 memory on one plate. Leukapheresis yielded between about 0.9 and 8.9 billion PBMCs per donor. General conclusions and limits of the study: Sampling was restricted to blood, and TCR repertoires in tissues likely differ from the TCR repertoires found in blood. Higher generation probabilities were observed for clonotypes shared by all four sorted-subset donors than for non-shared clonotypes. Even with the large sequencing depth, rarefaction of the sorted-subset datasets indicated that sequencing was incomplete. When a handful of donors were compared, the shared fraction of clonotypes was approximately 5% for naive CD4, approximately 3.3% for naive CD8, more than 2% for memory CD4, and 0.3% to 0.5% for memory CD8. The genetic and exposure-history diversity represented was limited by the small number of donors. Naive subsets generally had larger estimated clonotype richness than memory subsets did. Pairwise subsampling indicated that sequencing depth was expected to affect the degree of clonotype sharing among donors.

The CDR3 starts with the cysteine, ends with the phenylalanine, and has 16 residues. The entry retains the CDR3 DNA only, 48 bases that are in frame from base 1. Based on the germline V gene, the CDR1 and CDR2 sequences are SNHLY and FYNNEI. Trimming takes 9 bases off V and 5 bases off J; junction bases not matched to a gene: 14. TCR CDR3 regions were amplified from genomic DNA by multiplex PCR using the deep immunoSEQ assay. Genomic DNA extracted from each cell subset was distributed evenly over all wells of several immunoSEQ 96-well plates, and each plate served as one replicate. For sorted subsets, each replicate PCR was loaded with roughly 190 ng genomic DNA, equivalent to about 30,000 T cell genomes. Purified libraries were measured with a Qubit 3.0 fluorometer, size-checked on a Bioanalyzer 2100, and measured again with the KAPA Library Quantification kit. Every immunoSEQ 96-well plate was sequenced on a separate single-read 150-cycle Illumina NextSeq 550 flow cell. As for how the authors treated the data: The immunoSEQ output contained only junctional sequences without quality scores, so filtering could not match that applied to full-length reads. Sequences were annotated with PyIR, a Python wrapper for IgBLAST v1.9, and V/J genes and CDR3 were assigned using IMGT germline references. Reads were filtered out if the reads had weak V/J assignments (E-value above 1e-6), no CDR3, stop codons, out-of-frame junctions, or ambiguous translated residues. V3J clonotypes were defined by identical inferred V gene, J gene, and CDR3 amino acid sequence. To compute the percentage overlap between repertoires, the number of shared unique clonotypes was divided by the size of the smaller repertoire. RTK rarefaction, the Chao1 estimator, and Recon v2.1 estimates of unobserved clonotypes were used to assess repertoire richness. Generation probabilities were computed with OLGA for all TCRbeta clonotypes obtained by the gDNA method from a few donors. TCRdb holds this immuneACCESS table with in-frame rearrangements only. Some clones are missing; in checked studies, unresolved V genes explain under half, and the rest has no known cause. The V and J calls and clone size were taken over from that table, and D and trimming were inferred from the DNA. The sample table records around 1.5 million clones; 95% to 99% of these occur just once. The ten largest clones represent around 0.47% of the sample.

Healthy HIV-negative adults with no recently reported acute infections or vaccinations were included as donors. Every donor was a Caucasian adult living in Nashville, Tennessee, USA. CD4+ T cells were enriched through magnetic negative selection, after which naive cells were positively selected on CD45RA and the remaining negative fraction served as the memory subset. Blood was obtained by leukapheresis, after which PBMCs were separated by Ficoll-Histopaque density gradient centrifugation and cryopreserved in liquid nitrogen vapor phase. Analytical flow cytometry was used to check the purity and quantity of every magnetically sorted T cell population. From each sorted fraction, genomic DNA was isolated and quantified by UV absorbance on a Nanodrop 2000c.

Sequences were obtained from naive CD4+ T cells sorted from blood. According to the study, the label for this sample's cell subset or site signals: CD45RA+ positively selected. The chain is made from TRBV2 and TRBJ2-3; the junction holds 10 bases that match TRBD2. The receptor's source is a man aged 25 to 40 in good health. The CDR3 region reads CASSKRASGSGDTQYF. The nucleotide sequence reads as follows: TGTGCCAGTTCGAAAAGGGCTAGCGGGAGTGGAGATACGCAGTATTTT.